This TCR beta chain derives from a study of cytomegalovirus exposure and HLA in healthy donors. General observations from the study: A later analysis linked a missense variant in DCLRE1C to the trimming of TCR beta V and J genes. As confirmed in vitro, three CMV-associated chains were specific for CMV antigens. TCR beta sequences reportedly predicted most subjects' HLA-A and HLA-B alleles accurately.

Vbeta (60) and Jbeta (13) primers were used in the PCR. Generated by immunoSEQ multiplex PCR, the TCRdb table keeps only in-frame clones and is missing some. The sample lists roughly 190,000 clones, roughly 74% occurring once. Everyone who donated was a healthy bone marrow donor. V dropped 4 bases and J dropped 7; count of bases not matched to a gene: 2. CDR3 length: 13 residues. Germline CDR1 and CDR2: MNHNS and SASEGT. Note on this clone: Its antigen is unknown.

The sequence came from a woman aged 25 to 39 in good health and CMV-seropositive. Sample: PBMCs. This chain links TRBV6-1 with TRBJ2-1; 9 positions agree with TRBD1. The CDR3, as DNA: TGTGCCAGCAGTGCGGGACAGGGTAATGAGCAGTTCTTC. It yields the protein CASSAGQGNEQFF.